This entry concerns a single TCR beta chain. Its target is not known. The data belong to a study of cytomegalovirus exposure and HLA in healthy donors. Study-level results: As a later analysis showed, a missense DCLRE1C variant was linked to trimming of TCR beta V- and J-genes.

The PCR was carried out with 60 Vbeta primers and 13 Jbeta primers. Data came from immunoSEQ multiplex PCR; TCRdb stores just in-frame clones and leaves some out. The table shows roughly 100,000 clones, with about 80% occurring only once. With 2 bases clipped from V and 2 bases from J, the junction kept 8 bases outside the gene matches. CDR3 size: 17 residues. The chain joins TRBV23-1 to TRBJ2-1, with 8 nucleotides matching TRBD1. TRBV23-1 is placed among ORFs of uncertain function. The sample was PBMCs. The sequence came from a man aged 50 to 59 in good health and CMV-seropositive. The CDR3 DNA reads as TGCGCCAGCAGTCAAATCCCGGGACAGGACCCCTACAATGAGCAGTTCTTC. Residues: CASSQIPGQDPYNEQFF.